Below are 32 T cell receptor beta chains sequenced from a single sample in a study of cytotoxic CD8 clonotypes in ibrutinib-treated CLL (dated by TCRdb to the early 2020s). Library creation used the immunoSEQ multiplex PCR assay. Held by TCRdb, this immuneACCESS table contains in-frame sequences only and omits some clones. Under half of the omission traces to an unresolved V gene where checked; the cause of the rest is unknown. Across this sample there are roughly 56,000 clones, with over 60% seen only once. The ten largest clones add up to roughly 45% of the sample. Interpreted using the paper, the time point label stands for: approximately eleven months on ibrutinib. The sequences come from PBMCs, collected after 12 months of ibrutinib treatment. The origin of the receptors is a human donor with chronic lymphocytic leukemia.

This rearrangement joins TRBV2 to TRBJ2-1; perhaps TRBD2 as D (5 bases). Trimming stripped 7 bases from V and 6 bases from J, with 19 bases between. The CDR3 runs 15 residues. Per the germline V gene, CDR1 is SNHLY and CDR2 is FYNNEI. The CDR3 spells CASTPRSSLVNEQFF. CDR3 bases: TGTGCCAGCACCCCTCGGTCTAGCTTGGTCAATGAGCAGTTCTTC.

The V and J genes are TRBV10-3 and TRBJ2-7; 10 positions match TRBD1. The CDR3 is made up of 14 amino acids. Germline lookup yields CDR1 ENHRY and CDR2 SYGVKD. With 4 bases clipped from V and 4 bases from J, the junction kept 4 bases outside the gene matches. CDR3 amino acids: CAISVGQGSYEQYF. The CDR3 nucleotides are TGTGCCATCAGTGTGGGACAGGGGAGTTACGAGCAGTACTTC.

The chain recombines TRBV20-1 with TRBJ2-5; D is ambiguous. V was clipped by 5 bases and J by 5 bases, with 9 bases between them. Per the germline V gene, CDR1 is DFQATT and CDR2 is SNEGSKA (reference sequence). There are 11 residues in the CDR3. The CDR3 loop is CSAWQVETQYF. CDR3 coding DNA: TGCAGTGCTTGGCAGGTTGAGACCCAGTACTTC.

The gene calls are TRBV9 and TRBJ2-7; 7 bases map to TRBD1. Germline CDR1 reads SGDLS; CDR2 reads YYNGEE. J lost 3 bases, V lost 0 bases, and 3 bases had no gene match. The CDR3 has 14 residues. The CDR3: CASSVGQGVYEQYF. The CDR3 DNA is TGTGCCAGCAGCGTAGGGCAGGGGGTCTACGAGCAGTACTTC.

The gene calls are TRBV28 and TRBJ2-1; the D gene could be TRBD1 or TRBD2 (6 bases each). V dropped 4 bases and J dropped 2 bases, with 18 bases sitting between them. The germline V gene encodes CDR1 MDHEN and CDR2 SYDVKM. The CDR3 has 17 amino acids. In DNA, the CDR3 is TGTGCCAGCAGTTCAACCTTCGTGGAGGGGGCCTACAATGAGCAGTTCTTC. Protein: CASSSTFVEGAYNEQFF.

This rearrangement joins TRBV9 to TRBJ2-2, with D possibly being TRBD1 (6 bases). The V end lost 4 bases, the J end lost 5 bases, and 15 bases lay between the germline ends. This CDR3 is built from 15 residues. In germline, CDR1 is SGDLS, CDR2 YYNGEE. In DNA form, the CDR3 reads TGTGCCAGCAGCTTCACCGGGACAATAACCGGGGAGCTGTTTTTT. This sequence encodes CASSFTGTITGELFF. The variable domain in full, completed from reference TRBV9 and TRBJ2-2, reads DSGVTQTPKHLITATGQRVTLRCSPRSGDLSVYWYQQSLDQGLQFLIQYYNGEERAKGNILERFSAQQFPDLHSELNLSSLELGDSALYFCASSFTGTITGELFFGEGSRLTVL.

The V gene is TRBV19, the J gene TRBJ2-2; D remains unclear. CDR3 length: 12 residues. Trimming shortened V by 7 bases and J by 3 bases, and 6 bases separated the two germline ends. Germline CDR1 and CDR2: LNHDA and SQIVND (reference sequence). This chain's CDR3 is CASNSDTGELFF. CDR3 nucleotide sequence: TGTGCCAGTAATTCGGACACCGGGGAGCTGTTTTTT.

The genes are TRBV18 and TRBJ2-5; weak D call: TRBD1 (5 bases). The CDR3 is 13 amino acids. The V gene's germline CDR1 is KGHSH and CDR2 LQKENI. V was shortened by 5 bases and J by 7 bases, with 14 bases between the two germline ends. The CDR3 region is CASSFRVDATQYF. In DNA form, the CDR3 reads TGTGCCAGCTCATTCAGGGTTGATGCGACCCAGTACTTC.

This clone was observed a handful of times. This rearrangement joins TRBV5-1 to TRBJ1-5, with TRBD1 identical over 7 bases. The J segment lost 4 bases and the V segment lost 5 bases, leaving 9 bases of the junction unmatched. Germline V CDR1 and CDR2: SGHRS, YFSETQ. There are 15 residues in the CDR3. CDR3 bases: TGCGCCAGCAGGCCCTCACAGGGGTCAAATCAGCCCCAGCATTTT. Translated, it gives CASRPSQGSNQPQHF.

The chain couples TRBV11-2 to TRBJ2-1; TRBD2 aligns across 9 bases. This CDR3 spans 16 amino acids. Trimming cost V 5 bases and J 3 bases; bases outside gene matches: 8. Germline V gene sequence: CDR1 SGHAT, CDR2 FQNNGV. The CDR3 DNA is TGTGCCAGCAGCGCGGGGGGGATATCAGTCTACAATGAGCAGTTCTTC. This translates into CASSAGGISVYNEQFF.

This clone was counted once. The chain recombines TRBV10-1 with TRBJ2-1, with D uncertain. The V gene's germline CDR1 is WNHNN and CDR2 SYGVQD (reference sequence). CDR3 length: 14 residues. Trimming cost V 6 bases and J 3 bases, with 12 bases left between them. CDR3 sequence (DNA): TGCGCCAGCAGAAAACTGACAATCTACAATGAGCAGTTCTTC. Its translation is CASRKLTIYNEQFF.

The J gene is TRBJ2-7, the V gene TRBV6-1; TRBD1 aligns across 8 bases. After removal of 4 bases from V and 3 bases from J, the junction contained 5 bases not matched to a gene. This CDR3 is built from 14 residues. CDR1 and CDR2 from the germline V gene are MNHNS and SASEGT. This chain's CDR3 is CASSAGGAIYEQYF. The CDR3 nucleotides are TGTGCCAGCAGTGCAGGGGGCGCAATCTACGAGCAGTACTTC.

The chain couples TRBV21-1 to TRBJ2-7; TRBD2, the table's D call, was not compared with the DNA. TRBV21-1 is noted as a pseudogene. This CDR3 is 12 amino acids long. CDR3 region: CASSKASREQYF. The CDR3 DNA follows: TGTGCCAGCAGCAAAGCGAGCCGCGAGCAGTACTTC.

The rearrangement uses TRBV5-1 and TRBJ2-1; 10 nucleotides align to TRBD2. V lost 0 bases and J lost 0; bases outside the gene matches: 6. Germline CDR1 SGHRS, CDR2 YFSETQ. The CDR3 is 18 residues long. Here the CDR3 reads CASSLALAGKSSYNEQFF. For the CDR3, the DNA is TGCGCCAGCAGCTTGGCACTAGCGGGAAAGAGCTCCTACAATGAGCAGTTCTTC. Full variable domain (rest looked up from reference TRBV5-1 and TRBJ2-1): KAGVTQTPRYLIKTRGQQVTLSCSPISGHRSVSWYQQTPGQGLQFLFEYFSETQRNKGNFPGRFSGRQFSNSRSEMNVSTLELGDSALYLCASSLALAGKSSYNEQFFGPGTRLTVL.

This sequence joins TRBV6-1 and TRBJ2-1; D is unclear. The V and J ends lost 3 bases and 4 bases respectively, with 10 bases between them. The germline CDR1 and CDR2 sequences are MNHNS and SASEGT. The CDR3 runs to 14 residues. CDR3 protein: CASSDLLTYNEQFF. DNA for the CDR3: TGTGCCAGCAGTGATCTGCTGACATACAATGAGCAGTTCTTC.

The rearrangement uses TRBV7-7 and TRBJ2-7; TRBD2 matches at 9 bases. V was pared by 5 bases and J by 6 bases, with 8 bases of the junction left unmatched. The CDR3 is 14 residues long. CDR1 and CDR2 from the germline V gene are SSHAT and FNYEAQ (reference sequence). CDR3 bases: TGTGCCAGCAGCCCGCGGGGGGGGGCTTCCGAGCAGTACTTC. It specifies CASSPRGGASEQYF.

The chain has TRBV6-5 and TRBJ2-1, with 7 bases aligning to TRBD2. The J segment lost 0 bases and the V segment lost 3 bases, leaving 5 bases of the junction unmatched. Per germline, CDR1 MNHEY and CDR2 SVGAGI. CDR3 size: 16 residues. The CDR3 coding sequence is TGTGCCAGCAGTTATGGCGGGGGTATCTCCTACAATGAGCAGTTCTTC. Translation: CASSYGGGISYNEQFF.

The gene calls are TRBV6-5 and TRBJ2-3; maybe TRBD1 (6 bases). This CDR3 region has 15 residues. Germline assignment: CDR1 MNHEY and CDR2 SVGAGI. The V gene lost 4 bases and the J gene lost 4 bases, with 15 bases spanning the gap. The CDR3 bases are TGTGCCAGCAGTTTCCCGATGGGGGCAGCAGATACGCAGTATTTT. This translates into CASSFPMGAADTQYF.

In nucleotides, the CDR3 is TGTGCCAGCAGCTCCCCTCGGCAGGGCACCTACGAGCAGTACTTC. It yields the protein CASSSPRQGTYEQYF. This rearrangement joins TRBV11-2 to TRBJ2-7; weak D call: TRBD1 (5 bases). Germline lookup yields CDR1 SGHAT and CDR2 FQNNGV. The ends were cut back, 4 bases at V and 2 bases at J, with 15 bases in the middle. The CDR3 contains 15 residues.

The rearrangement joins TRBV20-1 to TRBJ2-3; no definite D call. The CDR3 spans 11 residues. Looked up from germline, CDR1 is DFQATT and CDR2 is SNEGSKA (reference sequence). V gave up 3 bases and J gave up 6 bases, with 7 bases separating them. Here the CDR3 DNA reads TGCAGTGCTAGTCGTTACGATACGCAGTATTTT. It encodes CSASRYDTQYF.

CDR3 DNA sequence: TGTGCCAGCAACCGACAGGGTCCGTCCTACGAGCAGTACTTC. Translating gives CASNRQGPSYEQYF. The rearrangement joins TRBV27 to TRBJ2-7; 7 nucleotides line up with TRBD1. V lost 7 bases, J lost 1 base, and 7 bases stayed unmatched. The CDR3 is made up of 14 amino acids. Germline V CDR1 and CDR2: MNHEY, SMNVEV (reference sequence).

This chain connects TRBV4-1 to TRBJ2-5; 9 nucleotides match TRBD2. The germline V gene encodes CDR1 MGHRA and CDR2 YSYEKL. The CDR3 spans 16 residues. The ends lost 2 bases at V and 5 bases at J; junction bases unmatched: 9. DNA of the CDR3: TGCGCCAGCAGCCAATCACGGGCGGGAGGGGGCGAGACCCAGTACTTC. It translates to CASSQSRAGGGETQYF.

This sequence joins TRBV9 and TRBJ2-5; TRBD2 might be the D (6 bases). Germline V gene sequence: CDR1 SGDLS, CDR2 YYNGEE. V shed 0 bases and J shed 2 bases, with 11 bases lying between them. CDR3 length equals 15 residues. CDR3 amino acids: CASSVDPAGQETQYF. CDR3 nucleotide sequence: TGTGCCAGCAGCGTAGATCCAGCGGGTCAAGAGACCCAGTACTTC.

This clone appeared a few times. This sequence joins TRBV19 and TRBJ1-2; unclear D gene. The germline V gene has CDR1 LNHDA and CDR2 SQIVND (reference sequence). The CDR3 has 12 residues. Trimming took off 3 bases at V and 12 bases at J, with 14 bases between the two ends. CDR3 in amino acids: CASSIVEGGHTF. As DNA, the CDR3 is TGTGCCAGTAGTATTGTTGAGGGAGGCCACACCTTC.

The chain has TRBV30 and TRBJ2-3, with a weak D call TRBD1 (7 bases). Germline CDR1 GTSNPN, CDR2 SVGIG (reference sequence). This CDR3 has 15 residues. V was clipped by 2 bases and J by 6 bases, with 18 bases between them. CDR3 DNA: TGTGCCTGGAGTATTGTCGGGGCAGGGGGGGATACGCAGTATTTT. This encodes CAWSIVGAGGDTQYF. The full variable domain, rest sourced from reference TRBV30 and TRBJ2-3, is SQTIHQWPATLVQPVGSPLSLECTVEGTSNPNLYWYRQAAGRGLQLLFYSVGIGQISSEVPQNLSASRPQDRQFILSSKKLLLSDSGFYLCAWSIVGAGGDTQYFGPGTRLTVL.

The chain recombines TRBV5-1 with TRBJ2-1; the D gene could be TRBD1 or TRBD2 (5 bases each). V lost 4 bases and J 8 bases, leaving 22 bases between the germline ends. The CDR3 is made up of 16 amino acids. The germline gives CDR1 SGHRS, CDR2 YFSETQ. CDR3 region: CASSGTGTPDWDEQFF. DNA of the CDR3: TGCGCCAGCAGCGGGACCGGGACCCCCGATTGGGATGAGCAGTTCTTC.

V gene TRBV5-1 combines with J gene TRBJ2-3, with a possible D match to TRBD1 (6 bases). V lost 2 bases, J lost 6 bases, and 16 bases lay in between. The CDR3 loop spans 15 amino acids. Germline assignment: CDR1 SGHRS and CDR2 YFSETQ. The CDR3 protein is CASSFGSGAADTQYF. CDR3 DNA: TGCGCCAGCAGCTTTGGGTCAGGGGCAGCGGATACGCAGTATTTT.

The chain links TRBV7-9 to TRBJ2-7; 7 nucleotides agree with TRBD1. The germline V gene encodes CDR1 SEHNR and CDR2 FQNEAQ (reference sequence). CDR3 length: 14 amino acids. J gave up 7 bases and V 5 bases, and 11 bases lay outside the gene matches. CDR3 in amino acids: CASSPRTGFAEQYF. CDR3 DNA: TGTGCCAGCAGCCCGCGGACAGGCTTTGCGGAGCAGTACTTC.

The chain employs TRBV29-1 and TRBJ2-1, with TRBD2 matching over 13 bases. The CDR3 sequence is 16 residues long. CDR1 and CDR2 (germline): SQVTM, ANQGSEA. The junction had 12 bases not matched to a gene; V was cut back by 4 bases and J by 9 bases. The CDR3 region is CSVGTSGSSFDGEQFF. The DNA for the CDR3 is TGCAGCGTTGGGACTAGCGGGAGCTCTTTCGATGGTGAGCAGTTCTTC.

The chain has TRBV11-2 and TRBJ2-2; D not certain. CDR1 is SGHAT and CDR2 is FQNNGV in the germline V gene. Trimming pared 5 bases from V and 3 bases from J, leaving 4 bases between. This CDR3 region has 12 residues. CDR3 coding DNA: TGTGCCAGCAGCACCTACACCGGGGAGCTGTTTTTT. It is translated as CASSTYTGELFF.

This chain joins TRBV29-1 and TRBJ1-3; D uncertain. Germline assignment: CDR1 SQVTM and CDR2 ANQGSEA. Trimming shortened V by 5 bases and J by 3 bases, and 8 bases separated the two germline ends. This CDR3 comprises 12 residues. CDR3 DNA sequence: TGCAGCGTTCTTACAGATGGAAACACCATATATTTT. It is translated as CSVLTDGNTIYF.

J is TRBJ2-7 and V is TRBV27, with D possibly matching TRBD2 (5 bases). Germline CDR1 is MNHEY and CDR2 is SMNVEV (reference sequence). The CDR3 length is 16 residues. V was clipped by 0 bases and J by 6 bases, with 18 bases between them. CDR3 in DNA: TGTGCCAGCAGTTTATCTGGGCGAGGGATTACATCCGAGCAGTACTTC. Its translation: CASSLSGRGITSEQYF.